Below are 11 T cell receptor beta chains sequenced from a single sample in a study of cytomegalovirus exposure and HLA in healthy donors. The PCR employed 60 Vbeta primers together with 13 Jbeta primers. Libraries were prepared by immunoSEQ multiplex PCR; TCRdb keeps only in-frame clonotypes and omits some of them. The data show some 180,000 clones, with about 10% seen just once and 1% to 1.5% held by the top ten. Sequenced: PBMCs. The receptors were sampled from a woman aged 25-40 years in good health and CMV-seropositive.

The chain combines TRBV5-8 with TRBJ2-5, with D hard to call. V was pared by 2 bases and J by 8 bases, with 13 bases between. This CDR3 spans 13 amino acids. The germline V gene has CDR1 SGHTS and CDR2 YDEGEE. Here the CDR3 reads CASSLGSQATQYF. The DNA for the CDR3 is TGTGCCAGCAGCTTAGGCTCGCAGGCTACCCAGTACTTC.

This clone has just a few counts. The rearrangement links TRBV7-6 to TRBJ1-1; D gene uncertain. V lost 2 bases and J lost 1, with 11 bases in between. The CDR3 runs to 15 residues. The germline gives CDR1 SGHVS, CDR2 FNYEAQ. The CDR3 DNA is TGTGCCAGCAGCTTATCGGGGTATGGGAACACTGAAGCTTTCTTT. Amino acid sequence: CASSLSGYGNTEAFF. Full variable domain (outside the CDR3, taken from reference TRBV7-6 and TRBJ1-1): GAGVSQSPRYKVTKRGQDVALRCDPISGHVSLYWYRQALGQGPEFLTYFNYEAQQDKSGLPNDRFSAERPEGSISTLTIQRTEQRDSAMYRCASSLSGYGNTEAFFGQGTRLTVV.

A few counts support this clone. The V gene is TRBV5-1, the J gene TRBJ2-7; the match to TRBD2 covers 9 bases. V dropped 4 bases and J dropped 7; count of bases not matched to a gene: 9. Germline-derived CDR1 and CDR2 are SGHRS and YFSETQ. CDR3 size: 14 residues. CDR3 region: CASSPGSGGLEQYF. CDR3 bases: TGCGCCAGCAGCCCAGGTAGCGGGGGACTAGAGCAGTACTTC.

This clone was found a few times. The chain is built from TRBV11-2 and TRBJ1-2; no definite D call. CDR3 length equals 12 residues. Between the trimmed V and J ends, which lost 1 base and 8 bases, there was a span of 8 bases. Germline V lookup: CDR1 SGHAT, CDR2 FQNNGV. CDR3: CASSLGGNGYTF. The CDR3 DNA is TGTGCCAGCAGCTTAGGAGGGAACGGCTACACCTTC.

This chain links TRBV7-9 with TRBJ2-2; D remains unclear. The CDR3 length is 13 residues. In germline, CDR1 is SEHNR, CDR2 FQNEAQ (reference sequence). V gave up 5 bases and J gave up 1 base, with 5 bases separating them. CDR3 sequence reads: CASSPRNTGELFF. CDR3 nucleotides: TGTGCCAGCAGCCCTAGGAACACCGGGGAGCTGTTTTTT. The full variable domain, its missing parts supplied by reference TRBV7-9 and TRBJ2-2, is DTGVSQNPRHKITKRGQNVTFRCDPISEHNRLYWYRQTLGQGPEFLTYFQNEAQLEKSRLLSDRFSAERPKGSFSTLEIQRTEQGDSAMYLCASSPRNTGELFFGEGSRLTVL.

The CDR3 region has the DNA TGTGCCAGCAGCCCGAGACCCTCGGCAGGGACTTACAATGAGCAGTTCTTC. Translation gives CASSPRPSAGTYNEQFF. V is TRBV7-2 and J is TRBJ2-1; tentatively, D is TRBD2 (6 bases). The germline gives CDR1 SGHTA, CDR2 FQGNSA. Trimming stripped 5 bases from V and 4 bases from J, with 21 bases between. This CDR3 has 17 residues.

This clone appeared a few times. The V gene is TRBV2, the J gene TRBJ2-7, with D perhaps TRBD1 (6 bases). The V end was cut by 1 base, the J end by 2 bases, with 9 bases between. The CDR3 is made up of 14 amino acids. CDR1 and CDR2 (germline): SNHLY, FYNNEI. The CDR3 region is CASSEGTVTYEQYF. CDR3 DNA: TGTGCCAGCAGTGAAGGGACAGTAACCTACGAGCAGTACTTC.

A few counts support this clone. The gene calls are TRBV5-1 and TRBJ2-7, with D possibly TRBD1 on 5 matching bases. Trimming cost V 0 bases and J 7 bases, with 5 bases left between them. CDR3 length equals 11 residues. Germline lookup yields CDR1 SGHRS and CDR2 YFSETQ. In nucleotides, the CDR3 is TGCGCCAGCAGCTTGGACAGGGAGCAGTACTTC. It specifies CASSLDREQYF.

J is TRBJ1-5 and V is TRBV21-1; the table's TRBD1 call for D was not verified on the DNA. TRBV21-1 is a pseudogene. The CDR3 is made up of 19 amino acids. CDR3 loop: CASPDPPRAWASSNQPQHF. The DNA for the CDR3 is TGTGCCAGTCCTGACCCCCCCCGCGCGTGGGCATCAAGCAATCAGCCCCAGCATTTT.

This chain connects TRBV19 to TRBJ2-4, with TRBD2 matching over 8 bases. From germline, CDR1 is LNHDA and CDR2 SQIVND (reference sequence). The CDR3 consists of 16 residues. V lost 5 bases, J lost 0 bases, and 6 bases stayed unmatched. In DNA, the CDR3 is TGTGCCAGTAGTGAACGGACTAGCCTAGCCAAAAACATTCAGTACTTC. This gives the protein CASSERTSLAKNIQYF.

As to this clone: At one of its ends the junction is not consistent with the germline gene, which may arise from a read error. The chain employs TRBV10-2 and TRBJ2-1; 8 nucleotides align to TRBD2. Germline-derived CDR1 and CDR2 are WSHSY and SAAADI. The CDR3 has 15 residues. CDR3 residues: CASSDWVAGYNEQLF. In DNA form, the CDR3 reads TGCGCCAGCAGTGATTGGGTAGCGGGGTACAATGAGCAGCTCTTC.